These T cell receptor beta chains were read from a single sample in a study of blood T cell repertoires in COVID-19. Generated by immunoSEQ multiplex PCR, the TCRdb table keeps only in-frame clones and is missing some. The table has about 230,000 clones, roughly 76% seen once. Sequencing input: peripheral blood. These receptors were obtained from an elderly woman with COVID-19, enrolled during active disease. Both conserved end residues are part of each CDR3. The D gene is left open where the match is weak. Some rows have no size entry. The others give once, few or many, or a class for an expanded clone.

>TRBD1|TRBV5-1|14|TRBJ1-1|.
CASSQQGSNTEAFF
TGCGCCAGCAGCCAACAGGGGTCGAACACTGAAGCTTTCTTT
>TRBD1|TRBV11-1|15|TRBJ2-7|.
CASSTGGYFSYEQYF
TGTGCCAGCAGCACAGGGGGCTATTTCTCCTACGAGCAGTACTTC
>.|TRBV11-2|14|TRBJ1-6|.
CASSLSIGDRSLHF
TGTGCCAGCAGCTTATCTATAGGGGATAGGTCCCTCCACTTT
>.|TRBV5-1|14|TRBJ2-7|.
CASSLGGPIYEQYF
TGCGCCAGCAGCTTAGGGGGACCGATCTACGAGCAGTACTTC
>TRBD1|TRBV19|14|TRBJ1-2|.
CASSVDRGSDGYTF
TGTGCCAGTAGTGTAGACAGGGGATCGGATGGCTACACCTTC
>.|TRBV10-1|17|TRBJ2-2|.
CASSESGGAGRTGELFF
TGCGCCAGCAGTGAAAGCGGCGGGGCAGGGCGGACCGGGGAGCTGTTTTTT
>.|TRBV2|13|TRBJ2-2|few
CASRTQGTGELFF
TGTGCCAGCAGGACCCAGGGGACCGGGGAGCTGTTTTTT
>.|TRBV19|14|TRBJ2-3|.
CASSRRGAADTQYF
TGTGCCAGTAGTAGGAGAGGAGCCGCAGATACGCAGTATTTT
>TRBD1|TRBV5-4|15|TRBJ1-4|.
CASSLPGQGSEKLFF
TGTGCCAGCAGCTTGCCGGGACAGGGTAGTGAAAAACTGTTTTTT
>TRBD2|TRBV13|14|TRBJ2-7|.
CASSSRLAGGEQYF
TGTGCCAGCAGCTCGAGACTAGCGGGAGGCGAGCAGTACTTC
>TRBD2|TRBV5-1|13|TRBJ2-7|.
CASSLVLAGDQYF
TGCGCCAGCAGCCTCGTTCTAGCGGGAGATCAGTACTTC
>.|TRBV18|13|TRBJ2-1|.
CASSLILGGEQFF
TGTGCCAGCTCACTAATATTGGGGGGTGAGCAGTTCTTC
>TRBD1|TRBV5-1|14|TRBJ1-1|.
CASSPGQPNTEAFF
TGCGCCAGCAGCCCGGGACAGCCGAACACTGAAGCTTTCTTT
>TRBD2|TRBV4-3|17|TRBJ2-3|.
CASSQVPLAGVTDTQYF
TGCGCCAGCAGCCAAGTCCCCCTAGCGGGAGTCACAGATACGCAGTATTTT
>.|TRBV3-1/TRBV3-2|16|TRBJ1-6|.
CASSLQGVVHNSPLHF
TGTGCCAGCAGCCTTCAAGGAGTGGTCCATAATTCACCCCTCCACTTT
>TRBD1|TRBV5-6|14|TRBJ1-2|.
CASSFWDRAYGYTF
TGTGCCAGCAGCTTTTGGGACAGGGCTTATGGCTACACCTTC
>TRBD2|TRBV30|12|TRBJ2-7|.
CAWSRGRHEQYF
TGTGCCTGGAGTCGCGGGAGACACGAGCAGTACTTC
>.|TRBV27|16|TRBJ1-1|.
CASSLLKTGMNTEAFF
TGTGCCAGCAGTTTATTAAAGACAGGTATGAACACTGAAGCTTTCTTT
>TRBD1|TRBV19|16|TRBJ1-3|once
CASFGTGLHSGNTIYF
TGTGCCAGCTTCGGGACAGGGTTGCACTCTGGAAACACCATATATTTT
>TRBD1|TRBV30|17|TRBJ1-6|.
CAWRKGGQASYNSPLHF
TGTGCCTGGAGAAAGGGGGGACAGGCAAGCTATAATTCACCCCTCCACTTT
>TRBD2|TRBV18|17|TRBJ2-1|.
CASSAIQRLAANNEQFF
TGTGCCAGCTCAGCTATCCAGCGTCTAGCGGCTAACAATGAGCAGTTCTTC
>.|TRBV14|16|TRBJ2-7|.
CASSPLSTGNIGEQYF
TGTGCCAGCAGCCCCCTGTCGACAGGAAATATTGGGGAGCAGTACTTC